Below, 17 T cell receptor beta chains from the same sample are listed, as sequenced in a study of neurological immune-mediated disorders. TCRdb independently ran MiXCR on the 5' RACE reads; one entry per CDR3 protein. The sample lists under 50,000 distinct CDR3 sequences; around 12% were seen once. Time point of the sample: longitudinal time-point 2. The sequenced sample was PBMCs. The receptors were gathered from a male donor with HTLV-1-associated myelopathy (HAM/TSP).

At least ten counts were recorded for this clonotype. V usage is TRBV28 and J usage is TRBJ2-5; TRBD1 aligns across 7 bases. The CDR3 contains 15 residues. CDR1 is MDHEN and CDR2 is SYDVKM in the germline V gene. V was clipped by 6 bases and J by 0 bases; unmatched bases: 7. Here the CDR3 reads CASSVGGQYQETQYF. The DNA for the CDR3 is TGTGCCAGCAGCGTAGGGGGACAGTACCAAGAGACCCAGTACTTC.

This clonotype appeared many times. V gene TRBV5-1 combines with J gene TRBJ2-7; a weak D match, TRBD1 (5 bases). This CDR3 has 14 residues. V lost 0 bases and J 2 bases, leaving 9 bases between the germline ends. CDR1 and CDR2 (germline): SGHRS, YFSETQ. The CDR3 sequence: CASSLGRATYEQYF. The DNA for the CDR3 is TGCGCCAGCAGCTTGGGCAGGGCTACCTACGAGCAGTACTTC.

CDR3 DNA: TGTGCCAGCAGTGTTGACAGGGGATACACAGATACGCAGTATTTT. It yields the protein CASSVDRGYTDTQYF. The V call is TRBV2, the J call TRBJ2-3, with 8 bases lining up with TRBD1. The V and J ends lost 4 bases and 2 bases, in that order; junction bases with no gene match: 5. CDR3 length: 15 residues. Germline values: CDR1 SNHLY, CDR2 FYNNEI.

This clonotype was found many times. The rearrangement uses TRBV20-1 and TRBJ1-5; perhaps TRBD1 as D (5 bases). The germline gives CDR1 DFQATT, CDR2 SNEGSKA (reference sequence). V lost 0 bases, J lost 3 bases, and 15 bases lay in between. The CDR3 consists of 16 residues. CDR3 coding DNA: TGCAGTGCTAGAGATCCGGGACGGCCACACAATCAGCCCCAGCATTTT. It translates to CSARDPGRPHNQPQHF.

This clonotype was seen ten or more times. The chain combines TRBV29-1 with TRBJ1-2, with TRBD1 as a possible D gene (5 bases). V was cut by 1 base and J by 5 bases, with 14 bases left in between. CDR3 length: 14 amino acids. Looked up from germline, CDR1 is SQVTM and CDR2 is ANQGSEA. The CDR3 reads CSVEGEGFAYGYTF. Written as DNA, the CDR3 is TGCAGCGTTGAAGGGGAGGGGTTCGCTTATGGCTACACCTTC.

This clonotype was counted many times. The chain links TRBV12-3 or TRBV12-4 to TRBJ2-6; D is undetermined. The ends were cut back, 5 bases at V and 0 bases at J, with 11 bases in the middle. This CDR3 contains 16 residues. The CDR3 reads CASSGVQFSGANVLTF. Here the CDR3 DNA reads TGTGCCAGCAGTGGGGTCCAATTCTCTGGGGCCAACGTCCTGACTTTC.

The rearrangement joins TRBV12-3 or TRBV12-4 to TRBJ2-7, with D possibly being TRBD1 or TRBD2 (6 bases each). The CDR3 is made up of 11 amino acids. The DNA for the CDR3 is TGTGTCACCCAAGGGGGGACTCGTCAGTACTTC. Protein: CVTQGGTRQYF.

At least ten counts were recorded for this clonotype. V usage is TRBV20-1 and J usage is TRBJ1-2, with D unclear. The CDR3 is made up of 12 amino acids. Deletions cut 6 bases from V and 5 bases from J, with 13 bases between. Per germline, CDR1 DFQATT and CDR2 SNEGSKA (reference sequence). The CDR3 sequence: CSAADEVYGYTF. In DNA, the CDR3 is TGCAGTGCGGCCGACGAGGTTTATGGCTACACCTTC.

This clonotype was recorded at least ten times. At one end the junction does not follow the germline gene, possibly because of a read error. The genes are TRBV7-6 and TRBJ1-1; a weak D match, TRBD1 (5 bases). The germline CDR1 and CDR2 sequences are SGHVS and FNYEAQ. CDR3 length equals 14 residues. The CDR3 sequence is CASSLGGVNTEAFF. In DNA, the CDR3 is TGTGCCAGCAGCTTGGGGGGGGTGAATACTGAAGCTTTCTTT.

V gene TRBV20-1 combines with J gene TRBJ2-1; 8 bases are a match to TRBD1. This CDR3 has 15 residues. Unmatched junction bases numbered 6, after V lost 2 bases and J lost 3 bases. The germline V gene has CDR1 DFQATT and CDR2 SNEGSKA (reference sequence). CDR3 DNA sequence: TGCAGTGCTAGACCTTCCGGGACAGGCTACAATGAGCAGTTCTTC. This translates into CSARPSGTGYNEQFF.

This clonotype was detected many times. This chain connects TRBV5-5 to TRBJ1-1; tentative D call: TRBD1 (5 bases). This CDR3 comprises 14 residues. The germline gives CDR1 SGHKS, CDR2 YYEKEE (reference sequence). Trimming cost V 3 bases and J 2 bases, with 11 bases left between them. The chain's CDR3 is CASSSRTGNTEAFF. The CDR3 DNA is TGTGCCAGCAGCTCCCGAACAGGAAACACTGAAGCTTTCTTT.

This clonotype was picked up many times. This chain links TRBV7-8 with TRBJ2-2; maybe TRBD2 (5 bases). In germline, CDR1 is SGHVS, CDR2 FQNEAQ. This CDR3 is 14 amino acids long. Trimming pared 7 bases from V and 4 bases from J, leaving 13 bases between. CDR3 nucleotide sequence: TGTGCCAGCACCCTGGACGGACTCACCGGGGAGCTGTTTTTT. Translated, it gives CASTLDGLTGELFF. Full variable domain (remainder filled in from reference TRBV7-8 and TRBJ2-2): GAGVSQSPRYKVAKRGQDVALRCDPISGHVSLFWYQQALGQGPEFLTYFQNEAQLDKSGLPSDRFFAERPEGSVSTLKIQRTQQEDSAVYLCASTLDGLTGELFFGEGSRLTVL.

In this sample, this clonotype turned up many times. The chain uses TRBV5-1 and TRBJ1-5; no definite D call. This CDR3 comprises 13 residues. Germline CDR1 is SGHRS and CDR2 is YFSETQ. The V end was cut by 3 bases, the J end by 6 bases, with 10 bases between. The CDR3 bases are TGCGCCAGCAGCTCGTCCCGAGGTCAGCCCCAGCATTTT. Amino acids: CASSSSRGQPQHF.

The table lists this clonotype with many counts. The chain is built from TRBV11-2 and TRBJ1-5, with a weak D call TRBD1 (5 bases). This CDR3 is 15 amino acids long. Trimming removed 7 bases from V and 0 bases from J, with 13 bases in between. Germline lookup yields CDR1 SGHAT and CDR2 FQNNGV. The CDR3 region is CASTPGGGSNQPQHF. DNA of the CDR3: TGTGCCAGCACCCCGGGGGGTGGTAGCAATCAGCCCCAGCATTTT.

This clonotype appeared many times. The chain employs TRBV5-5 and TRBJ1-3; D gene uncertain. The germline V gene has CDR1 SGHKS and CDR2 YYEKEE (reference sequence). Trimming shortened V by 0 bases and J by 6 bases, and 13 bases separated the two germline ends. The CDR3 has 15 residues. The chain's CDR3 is CASSLEALVVNTIYF. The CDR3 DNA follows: TGTGCCAGCAGCTTGGAGGCGCTAGTAGTAAACACCATATATTTT.

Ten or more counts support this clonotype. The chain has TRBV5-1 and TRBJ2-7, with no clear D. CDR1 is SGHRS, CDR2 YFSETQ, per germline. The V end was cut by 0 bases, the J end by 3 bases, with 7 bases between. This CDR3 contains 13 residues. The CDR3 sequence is CASSLAPVYEQYF. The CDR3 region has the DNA TGCGCCAGCAGCTTGGCGCCAGTCTACGAGCAGTACTTC.

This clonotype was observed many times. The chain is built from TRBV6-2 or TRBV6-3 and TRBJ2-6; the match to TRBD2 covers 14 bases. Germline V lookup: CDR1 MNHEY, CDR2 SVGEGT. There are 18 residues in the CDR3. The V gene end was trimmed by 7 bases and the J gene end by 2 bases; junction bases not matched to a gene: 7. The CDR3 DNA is TGTGCCAGCACCGCGCTGACTAGCGGGGGGGCTGGGGCCAACGTCCTGACTTTC. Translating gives CASTALTSGGAGANVLTF.